This entry lists 30 T cell receptor beta chains sequenced from one sample in a study of regulatory T cells in long-lasting Graves disease. iRepertoire HTBI primers and Arm-PCR of CDR3 regions built TCR beta libraries. One entry per CDR3 protein, called by TCRdb with MiXCR from the multiplex PCR reads. The table shows some 350,000 distinct CDR3 sequences, with 16% occurring only once. Time point described: newly diagnosed GD, antithyroid drugs for less than 3 months. Isolated PBMC RNA provided the starting material for the TCR library. The sample was also linked to a second study, of T cells in Graves' hyperthyroidism and ophthalmopathy.

Sequenced material: peripheral blood mononuclear cells (PBMCs), taken at new diagnosis, from a patient treated with antithyroid drugs. These receptor sequences come from a woman aged 18-29 years with Graves disease.

This clonotype has just a few counts. This rearrangement joins TRBV25-1 to TRBJ2-3; 10 nucleotides align to TRBD1. The CDR3 has 18 amino acids. The germline gives CDR1 MGHDK, CDR2 SYGVNS. After removal of 3 bases from V and 2 bases from J, the junction contained 11 bases not matched to a gene. CDR3 protein: CASSDLQSTGGPTDTQYF. The CDR3, as DNA: TGTGCCAGCAGTGACCTCCAATCGACAGGGGGCCCCACAGATACGCAGTATTTT.

This clonotype was counted many times. DNA of the CDR3: TGTGCCAGCAGCCAGCGGGAGTACTCCTACGAGCAGTACTTC. Its protein product is CASSQREYSYEQYF. V gene TRBV7-9 combines with J gene TRBJ2-7; 8 positions agree with TRBD2. V shed 5 bases and J 0 bases; nucleotides not matched to a gene: 3. The CDR3 has 14 residues. CDR1 is SEHNR, CDR2 FQNEAQ, per germline (reference sequence). The full variable domain, in which reference TRBV7-9 and TRBJ2-7 provide the parts outside the CDR3, is DTGVSQNPRHKITKRGQNVTFRCDPISEHNRLYWYRQTLGQGPEFLTYFQNEAQLEKSRLLSDRFSAERPKGSFSTLEIQRTEQGDSAMYLCASSQREYSYEQYFGPGTRLTVT.

In this sample, this clonotype turned up many times. V gene TRBV30 combines with J gene TRBJ2-1; 9 nucleotides agree with TRBD2. This CDR3 has 15 amino acids. Per germline, CDR1 GTSNPN and CDR2 SVGIG (reference sequence). V lost 2 bases to trimming and J lost 4 bases; unmatched junction nucleotides: 6. As DNA, the CDR3 is TGTGCCTGGAGTTACCTAGCGGGGACTTACAATGAGCAGTTCTTC. It is translated as CAWSYLAGTYNEQFF.

This clonotype came up many times. The V and J genes are TRBV30 and TRBJ2-7; TRBD1 aligns across 9 bases. V was clipped by 6 bases and J by 1 base; unmatched bases: 7. The CDR3 is made up of 14 amino acids. Germline CDR1 reads GTSNPN; CDR2 reads SVGIG (reference sequence). CDR3 in amino acids: CACLRDRVSYEQYF. The CDR3 DNA sequence: TGTGCCTGTCTCCGGGACAGGGTTTCCTACGAGCAGTACTTC.

The gene calls are TRBV28 and TRBJ2-1, with 9 bases lining up with TRBD2. The V gene's germline CDR1 is MDHEN and CDR2 SYDVKM. The CDR3 is 17 residues long. V trimming: 1 base; J trimming: 3 bases; junction bases outside the gene matches: 7. Written as DNA, the CDR3 is TGTGCCAGCAGTTTATCGGTAGCGGGAGATGTCTACAATGAGCAGTTCTTC. It specifies CASSLSVAGDVYNEQFF.

This clonotype was recorded at least ten times. This rearrangement joins TRBV18 to TRBJ2-7, with 10 positions matching TRBD2. CDR3 length: 14 residues. Looked up from germline, CDR1 is KGHSH and CDR2 is LQKENI. The V and J ends lost 4 bases and 2 bases, in that order; junction bases with no gene match: 2. CDR3: CASSRGLAAYEQYF. The CDR3 region has the DNA TGTGCCAGCTCACGAGGACTAGCGGCCTACGAGCAGTACTTC.

J is TRBJ2-4 and V is TRBV12-3 or TRBV12-4, with TRBD1 identical over 8 bases. V was pared by 3 bases and J by 10 bases, with 8 bases of the junction left unmatched. The CDR3 runs to 14 residues. CDR3 sequence (DNA): TGTGCCAGCAGTTTTCTTCCAGGGGGCAATATTCAGTACTTC. Its protein is CASSFLPGGNIQYF.

The table lists this clonotype with many counts. The chain recombines TRBV27 with TRBJ2-1; 7 bases map to TRBD1. The DNA end favors TRBJ2-5, so the J call may be wrong. Germline V CDR1 and CDR2: MNHEY, SMNVEV (reference sequence). The CDR3 length is 13 residues. The CDR3 DNA is TGTGCCAGTAACCGACAGGGCGAGGAGACCCAGTACTTC. It encodes CASNRQGEETQYF.

The rearrangement joins TRBV6-2 or TRBV6-3 to TRBJ2-7; D call uncertain. V lost 6 bases to trimming and J lost 6 bases, with 15 bases between them. Germline V gene lookup returns CDR1 MNHEY and CDR2 SVGEGT. CDR3 length: 13 residues. CDR3: CASSPLLTSEQYF. CDR3 in DNA: TGTGCCAGCAGCCCCCTTTTAACTTCCGAGCAGTACTTC.

This clonotype was found many times. The J gene is TRBJ2-1, the V gene TRBV24-1; D uncertain. The CDR3 has 12 residues. Deletions cut 7 bases from V and 7 bases from J, with 10 bases between. Germline V gives CDR1 KGHDR, CDR2 SFDVKD. CDR3 sequence reads: CATRGNLNEQFF. CDR3 nucleotides: TGTGCCACCAGAGGGAATTTGAATGAGCAGTTCTTC.

The chain has TRBV6-2 or TRBV6-3 and TRBJ2-7; D not certain. Trimming shortened V by 0 bases and J by 1 base, and 4 bases separated the two germline ends. Germline V CDR1 and CDR2: MNHEY, SVGEGT. CDR3 length: 13 amino acids. For the CDR3, the DNA is TGTGCCAGCAGTTACTCGGTGTCCTACGAGCAGTACTTC. This gives the protein CASSYSVSYEQYF.

This clonotype was seen at least ten times. The rearrangement uses TRBV30 and TRBJ2-7; 9 bases align to TRBD1. Germline CDR1 is GTSNPN and CDR2 is SVGIG (reference sequence). The CDR3 has 14 amino acids. J was trimmed by 5 bases and V by 0 bases; bases with no gene match: 5. CDR3 protein: CAWSVGTGSHEQYF. Written as DNA, the CDR3 is TGTGCCTGGAGTGTCGGGACAGGGAGCCACGAGCAGTACTTC.

This clonotype was counted ten times or more. The genes are TRBV28 and TRBJ1-2; D is unclear. There are 14 residues in the CDR3. V lost 6 bases and J 9 bases, leaving 20 bases between the germline ends. Germline CDR1 MDHEN, CDR2 SYDVKM. The CDR3, as DNA: TGTGCCAGCAGGGTTTTCGACACAGCGAACCGCTACACCTTC. Amino acids: CASRVFDTANRYTF.

This clonotype was picked up many times. The rearrangement links TRBV11-2 to TRBJ2-3; possibly TRBD2 for D (6 bases). CDR1 and CDR2 (germline): SGHAT, FQNNGV. Trimming stripped 1 base from V and 10 bases from J, with 21 bases between. This CDR3 has 16 residues. DNA for the CDR3: TGTGCCAGCAGCTTAGCGATACGGGACTCGGGTCGATCGCAGTATTTT. Its protein is CASSLAIRDSGRSQYF. Full variable domain (outside the CDR3, taken from reference TRBV11-2 and TRBJ2-3): EAGVAQSPRYKIIEKRQSVAFWCNPISGHATLYWYQQILGQGPKLLIQFQNNGVVDDSQLPKDRFSAERLKGVDSTLKIQPAKLEDSAVYLCASSLAIRDSGRSQYFGPGTRLTVL.

This clonotype was detected a few times. The V gene is TRBV7-2, the J gene TRBJ2-5; no reliable D call. CDR3 length equals 15 residues. The germline CDR1 and CDR2 sequences are SGHTA and FQGNSA. Trimming cost V 6 bases and J 1 base, with 15 bases left between them. CDR3 DNA sequence: TGTGCCAGCAGGGCCCTAGGATCGGCCCAAGAGACCCAGTACTTC. Its translation: CASRALGSAQETQYF.

This rearrangement joins TRBV5-1 to TRBJ2-1, with TRBD2 identical over 10 bases. V gave up 4 bases and J gave up 6 bases; unmatched junction bases: 13. Germline CDR1 reads SGHRS; CDR2 reads YFSETQ. This CDR3 is built from 17 residues. CDR3 bases: TGCGCCAGCAGCAGCCAAGGGACTAGCGCAAATGCCAATGAGCAGTTCTTC. Its protein is CASSSQGTSANANEQFF.

This clonotype was seen many times. This chain joins TRBV5-1 and TRBJ2-7, with D unresolved. Trimming cost V 0 bases and J 7 bases, with 8 bases left between them. The CDR3 length is 12 residues. Germline CDR1 is SGHRS and CDR2 is YFSETQ. The CDR3, as DNA: TGCGCCAGCAGCTTGGACGTTGGGGAGCAGTACTTC. It is translated as CASSLDVGEQYF.

This clonotype was detected many times. The chain carries TRBV12-3 or TRBV12-4 and TRBJ2-1; D is tentatively TRBD1 or TRBD2 (6 bases each). The CDR3 length is 18 residues. V was shortened by 1 base and J by 7 bases, with 23 bases between the two germline ends. DNA of the CDR3: TGTGCCAGCAGTTTAGGATACAGGGAGGTAGTCCTTATGAATGAGCAGTTCTTC. Encoded protein: CASSLGYREVVLMNEQFF.

This rearrangement joins TRBV10-1 to TRBJ2-5; TRBD1 matches 8 bases. Germline values: CDR1 WNHNN, CDR2 SYGVQD (reference sequence). This CDR3 spans 15 amino acids. The ends lost 3 bases at V and 4 bases at J; junction bases unmatched: 7. This chain's CDR3 is CASSDFDRGSETQYF. In nucleotides, the CDR3 is TGCGCCAGCAGTGATTTCGACAGGGGATCAGAGACCCAGTACTTC.

The J gene is TRBJ2-3, the V gene TRBV27, with D hard to call. The CDR3 runs to 15 residues. Looked up from germline, CDR1 is MNHEY and CDR2 is SMNVEV (reference sequence). V was clipped by 0 bases and J by 1 base, with 8 bases between them. The CDR3 region has the DNA TGTGCCAGCAGTTTATCGGCACTTCGCACAGATACGCAGTATTTT. Translating gives CASSLSALRTDTQYF.

This clonotype was recorded many times. The chain couples TRBV7-9 to TRBJ1-1, with D unclear. Trimming pared 5 bases from V and 2 bases from J, leaving 15 bases between. CDR3 length equals 15 residues. Germline CDR1 and CDR2: SEHNR and FQNEAQ (reference sequence). CDR3 sequence: CASSPDPRLNTEAFF. As DNA, the CDR3 is TGTGCCAGCAGCCCCGATCCAAGGCTCAACACTGAAGCTTTCTTT.

CDR3 sequence reads: CASSLNSRDEKLFF. As DNA, the CDR3 is TGTGCCAGCAGCTTAAACAGCAGGGATGAAAAACTGTTTTTT. J is TRBJ1-4 and V is TRBV7-9; possible D gene TRBD1, 5 bases. Trimming removed 2 bases at V and 6 bases at J, with 10 bases between. Germline V gene sequence: CDR1 SEHNR, CDR2 FQNEAQ (reference sequence). The CDR3 extends over 14 amino acids.

The chain employs TRBV5-4 and TRBJ1-2, with no clear D. The germline gives CDR1 SGHNT, CDR2 YYREEE (reference sequence). V shed 0 bases and J shed 4 bases, with 10 bases lying between them. CDR3 size: 14 residues. CDR3 amino acids: CASSLAQVTYGYTF. DNA of the CDR3: TGTGCCAGCAGCTTGGCTCAGGTTACCTATGGCTACACCTTC.

Ten or more counts support this clonotype. The gene calls are TRBV5-1 and TRBJ2-1, with TRBD1 matching 7 bases. The CDR3 covers 14 residues. Germline trimming cut 2 bases from V and 9 bases from J; bases unmatched to any gene: 8. Germline V gene sequence: CDR1 SGHRS, CDR2 YFSETQ. The CDR3 region is CASSFGQDLPEQFF. CDR3 DNA sequence: TGCGCCAGCAGCTTCGGACAGGACTTACCTGAGCAGTTCTTC.

This clonotype has at least ten counts. V gene TRBV12-3 or TRBV12-4 combines with J gene TRBJ2-7; unclear D gene. The CDR3 runs 11 residues. Trimming cost V 4 bases and J 10 bases, with 11 bases left between them. The CDR3 loop is CASSYRAQQYF. For the CDR3, the DNA is TGTGCCAGCAGTTACCGGGCCCAACAGTACTTC.

There are a few counts of this clonotype. V gene TRBV5-6 combines with J gene TRBJ1-3, with D perhaps TRBD1 (5 bases). The CDR3 covers 15 residues. Germline loops: CDR1 SGHDT, CDR2 YYEEEE. V was shortened by 1 base and J by 2 bases, with 10 bases between the two germline ends. This chain's CDR3 is CASSLQGVPGNTIYF. The CDR3 nucleotides read TGTGCCAGCAGCTTGCAGGGAGTGCCTGGAAACACCATATATTTT. Variable domain in full (rest from reference TRBV5-6 and TRBJ1-3): DAGVTQSPTHLIKTRGQQVTLRCSPKSGHDTVSWYQQALGQGPQFIFQYYEEEERQRGNFPDRFSGHQFPNYSSELNVNALLLGDSALYLCASSLQGVPGNTIYFGEGSWLTVV.

This clonotype has ten or more counts. J is TRBJ2-7 and V is TRBV28; 8 bases line up with TRBD1. CDR1 is MDHEN and CDR2 is SYDVKM in the germline V gene. The CDR3 is 14 residues long. V shed 6 bases, J shed 8 bases, and the junction held 12 bases outside the gene matches. The CDR3 region is CASRSPGQDVQQYF. In DNA form, the CDR3 reads TGTGCCAGCAGATCGCCGGGACAGGACGTGCAGCAGTACTTC.

This clonotype was found many times. V is TRBV5-1 and J is TRBJ1-2; D is uncertain. Germline CDR1 SGHRS, CDR2 YFSETQ. V was trimmed by 4 bases and J by 5 bases, leaving 9 bases between them. The CDR3 covers 12 residues. In nucleotides, the CDR3 is TGCGCCAGCAGCGGGTCAGGATATGGCTACACCTTC. Its protein is CASSGSGYGYTF.

This clonotype was detected only a few times. This chain links TRBV5-4 with TRBJ1-1; 11 positions match TRBD1. Germline trimming cut 4 bases from V and 3 bases from J; bases unmatched to any gene: 14. Germline assignment: CDR1 SGHNT and CDR2 YYREEE (reference sequence). The CDR3 sequence is 18 residues long. The CDR3 protein is CASSPTEDRGRWDTEAFF. In nucleotides, the CDR3 is TGTGCCAGCAGCCCCACCGAGGACAGGGGGCGTTGGGACACTGAAGCTTTCTTT.

This clonotype was observed a handful of times. The rearrangement joins TRBV12-3 or TRBV12-4 to TRBJ1-5; D is undetermined. The CDR3 is 13 amino acids. The V end lost 6 bases, the J end lost 3 bases, and 9 bases lay between the germline ends. As DNA, the CDR3 is TGTGCCAGCAGCCGGGAGATCAATCAGCCCCAGCATTTT. This sequence encodes CASSREINQPQHF.